A selection of T cell receptor beta chains follows, all from one sample in a study of CD8+CD57+ T cells in acquired aplastic anemia. TCRdb fed the reads into MiXCR, producing one record per CDR3 protein. The top ten hold approximately 2.9% of the sample, which has 180,000 or so distinct CDR3 sequences, approximately 46% seen once. Specimen: sorted CD4+, CD8+, or CD8+CD57+ T cells (not recorded which) from PBMCs. Receptor source: a human donor in good health. The CDR3 runs from the conserved cysteine through the conserved F or W. D genes are given only for firm matches. The size entry is marked missing in some rows and otherwise reads once, few, many or a size class.

clone size	J gene	V gene	D gene	CDR3 protein	CDR3 DNA
many	TRBJ2-1	TRBV20-1	TRBD2	CSATTPSGLYNEQFF	TGCAGTGCTACCACCCCTAGCGGGTTATACAATGAGCAGTTCTTC
NA	TRBJ2-7	TRBV7-2	TRBD2	CASGLAGLEQYF	TGTGCCAGCGGTCTAGCGGGACTCGAGCAGTACTTC
NA	TRBJ2-7	TRBV19	TRBD2	CASSEPGGAPYEQYF	TGTGCCAGTAGTGAGCCCGGGGGGGCCCCATACGAGCAGTACTTC
NA	TRBJ2-1	TRBV7-9	NA	CASSPESDEQFF	TGTGCCAGCAGCCCGGAATCGGATGAGCAGTTCTTC
many	TRBJ2-3	TRBV7-2	TRBD2	CASSLGLAGSASTDTQYF	TGTGCCAGCAGCTTAGGGCTAGCGGGATCGGCTAGCACAGATACGCAGTATTTT
NA	TRBJ2-5	TRBV20-1	TRBD2	CSAARLAVQETQYF	TGCAGTGCTGCACGACTAGCCGTCCAAGAGACCCAGTACTTC
NA	TRBJ2-7	TRBV18	NA	CAISPSAVSYEQYF	TGTGCCATCTCACCATCGGCAGTTTCCTACGAGCAGTACTTC
many	TRBJ1-2	TRBV19	NA	CASSRANYGYTF	TGTGCCAGTTCCCGTGCTAACTATGGCTACACCTTC
few	TRBJ1-2	TRBV10-2	TRBD1	CASSESRGHGYTF	TGCGCCAGCAGTGAGTCCAGGGGGCATGGCTACACCTTC
NA	TRBJ2-7	TRBV2	TRBD2	CASSERGLAVEQYF	TGTGCCAGCAGTGAACGGGGACTAGCTGTTGAGCAGTACTTC
few	TRBJ2-7	TRBV29-1	TRBD1	CSVATGGLNEQYF	TGCAGCGTAGCTACAGGGGGCTTGAACGAGCAGTACTTC
NA	TRBJ1-1	TRBV24-1	NA	CATSRSGTEAFF	TGTGCCACCAGTAGATCCGGCACTGAAGCTTTCTTT
many	TRBJ2-7	TRBV5-4	NA	CASSLWGTSYGQYF	TGTGCCAGCAGCCTGTGGGGCACTTCCTACGGGCAGTACTTC
few	TRBJ2-1	TRBV5-1	TRBD2	CASSFTSGRAGGRNEQFF	TGCGCCAGCAGCTTCACTAGCGGGAGGGCCGGGGGTCGTAATGAGCAGTTCTTC
many	TRBJ1-4	TRBV20-1	NA	CSARDEQGLTKLFF	TGCAGTGCTAGAGATGAGCAGGGGTTGACCAAACTGTTTTTT
NA	TRBJ2-1	TRBV18	NA	CASSPSAKGLTYNEQFF	TGTGCCAGCTCACCATCCGCGAAGGGATTGACCTACAATGAGCAGTTCTTC
NA	TRBJ2-7	TRBV7-6	NA	CASSSLAGQGFDEQYF	TGTGCCAGCAGCTCACTAGCGGGACAGGGGTTTGACGAGCAGTACTTC
many	TRBJ1-1	TRBV2	NA	CASRIQGTSAEAFF	TGTGCCAGCAGGATACAGGGTACCTCGGCTGAAGCTTTCTTT
many	TRBJ2-7	TRBV2	TRBD1	CARGGQGPYEQYF	TGTGCCAGGGGGGGACAGGGTCCTTACGAGCAGTACTTC